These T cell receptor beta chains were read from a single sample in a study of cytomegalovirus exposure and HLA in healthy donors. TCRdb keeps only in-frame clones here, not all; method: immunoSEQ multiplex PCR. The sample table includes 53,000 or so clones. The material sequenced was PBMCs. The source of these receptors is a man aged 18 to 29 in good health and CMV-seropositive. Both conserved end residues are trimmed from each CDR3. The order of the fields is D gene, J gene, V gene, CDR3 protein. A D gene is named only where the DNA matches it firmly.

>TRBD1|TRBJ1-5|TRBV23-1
ASSQAGGGQGLNQPQH
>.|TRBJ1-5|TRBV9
ASSVAPQPNQPQH
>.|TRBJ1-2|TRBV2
ASALDPLYGYT
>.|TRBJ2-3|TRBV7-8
ASSPLEVTDTQY
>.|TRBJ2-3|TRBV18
ASSPSGTSTDTQY
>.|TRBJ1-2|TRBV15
ATSRDLSGGGYT
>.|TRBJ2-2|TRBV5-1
ASSLPQGRMNTGELF
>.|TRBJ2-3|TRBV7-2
ASSKDQGRAVDTQY
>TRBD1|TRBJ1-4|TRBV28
ASSKDRKGEKLF
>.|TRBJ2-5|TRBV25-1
ASSETQTQETQY
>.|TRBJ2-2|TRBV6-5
ASRSRLGELF
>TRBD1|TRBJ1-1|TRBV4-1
ASSQEEPGGTEAF
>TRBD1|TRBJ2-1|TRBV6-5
ASSLDRVLNEQF
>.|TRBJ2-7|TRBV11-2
ASSLRALSYEQY
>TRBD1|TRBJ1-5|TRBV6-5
ASSYSGGGWPQH
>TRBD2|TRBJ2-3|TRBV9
ASSVEAGRRSDTQY
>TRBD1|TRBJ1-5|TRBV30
AWRQGAGNQPQH
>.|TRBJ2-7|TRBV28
ASSLGRGLYEQY
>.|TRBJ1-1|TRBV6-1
ASSFSRGTEAF
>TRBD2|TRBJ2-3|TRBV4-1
ASSQARTSGRSTDTQY
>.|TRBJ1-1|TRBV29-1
SVDDRRSAF
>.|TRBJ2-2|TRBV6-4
ASSAGKDTGELF
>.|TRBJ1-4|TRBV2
ASSVVGTGNEKLF
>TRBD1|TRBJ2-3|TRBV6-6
ATQDRVGTDTQY
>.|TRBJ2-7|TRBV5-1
ASSEGQFGLDEQY
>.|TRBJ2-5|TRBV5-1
ASRDITFQETQY
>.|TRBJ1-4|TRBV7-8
ASSLGRNEKLF
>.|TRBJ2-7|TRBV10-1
ASSEVTGNSYEQY
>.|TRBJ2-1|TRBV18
ASSPENEQF
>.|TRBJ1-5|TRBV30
AWGDAGNQPQH
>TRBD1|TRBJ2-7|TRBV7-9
ASSLGGGGSYEQY
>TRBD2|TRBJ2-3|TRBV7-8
ASSSTSGRAGGIGDTQY
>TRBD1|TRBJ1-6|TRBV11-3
ASSAQGADYSPLH
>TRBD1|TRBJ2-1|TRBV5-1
ASSPSQGAPGNEQF
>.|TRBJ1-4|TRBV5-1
ASSPNGRHEKLF
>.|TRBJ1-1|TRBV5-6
ASSQTENTEAF
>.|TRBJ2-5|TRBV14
ASSQERPLETQY
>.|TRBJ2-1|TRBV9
ASSLDPRDEQF
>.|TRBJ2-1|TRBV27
ASSFSGFYNEQF
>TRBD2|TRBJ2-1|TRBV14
ASSQVLAGGWGEQF
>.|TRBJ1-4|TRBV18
ASSPLQGTNEKLF
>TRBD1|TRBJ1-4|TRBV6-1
ASGLQGGSEKLF
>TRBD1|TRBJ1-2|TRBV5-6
ASSPGQGHNYGYT
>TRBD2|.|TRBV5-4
ASSLGLAGASEQY
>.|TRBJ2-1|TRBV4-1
ASSQARDDEQF
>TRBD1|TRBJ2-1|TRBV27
ASSSLTGVFQYEQF